The 22 T cell receptor beta chains presented below share a single source sample, sequenced in a study of blood T cells in healthy people across ages. Together with a sample-barcoded 5' primer, a J-beta primer mix was included in a second PCR lasting roughly 6 to 12 cycles. TCRdb ran MiXCR on the 5' RACE reads and lists one entry per CDR3 protein. The table records fewer than 2,000,000 distinct CDR3 sequences, roughly 43% of them present only once. Specimen: blood. The source of these receptors is a human donor in good health.

The V and J genes are TRBV5-1 and TRBJ1-1; the D gene is possibly TRBD1 (5 bases). V was trimmed by 6 bases and J by 0 bases, leaving 21 bases between them. The CDR3 runs 17 residues. Per the germline V gene, CDR1 is SGHRS and CDR2 is YFSETQ. The CDR3 nucleotides read TGCGCCAGCATCCCGACTCCGGGCGGGGGGATGAACACTGAAGCTTTCTTT. Its protein is CASIPTPGGGMNTEAFF.

CDR3 DNA sequence: TGTGCCAGCAGTTACGTGTGGGAAAAACTGTTTTTT. Residues: CASSYVWEKLFF. V usage is TRBV6-6 and J usage is TRBJ1-4; no definite D call. This CDR3 is built from 12 residues. V dropped 2 bases and J dropped 8 bases, with 6 bases sitting between them. Germline V lookup: CDR1 MNHNY, CDR2 SVGAGI (reference sequence).

This clonotype was counted a few times. The chain couples TRBV15 to TRBJ1-4, with a weak D call TRBD1 (6 bases). Trimming shortened V by 4 bases and J by 8 bases, and 14 bases separated the two germline ends. The CDR3 runs to 14 residues. The germline V gene encodes CDR1 LNHNV and CDR2 YYDKDF (reference sequence). CDR3 sequence (DNA): TGTGCCACCAGCAAAAACAGGGCCCCAGAAAAACTGTTTTTT. Encoded protein: CATSKNRAPEKLFF.

The chain is built from TRBV7-9 and TRBJ2-5, with D perhaps TRBD2 (6 bases). With 1 base removed from V and 0 bases from J, the gap between germline ends came to 15 bases. Germline V gene lookup returns CDR1 SEHNR and CDR2 FQNEAQ (reference sequence). This CDR3 has 17 amino acids. CDR3 nucleotides: TGTGCCAGCAGCTTAGTGCCGGGAGTAACAGACCAAGAGACCCAGTACTTC. Translating it yields CASSLVPGVTDQETQYF.

This clonotype showed up just a few times. This chain uses TRBV6-5 with TRBJ1-2; no clear D. The CDR3 extends over 13 amino acids. CDR1 and CDR2 (germline): MNHEY, SVGAGI. The V end was cut by 6 bases, the J end by 4 bases, with 12 bases between. CDR3: CASSTGETYGYTF. DNA for the CDR3: TGTGCCAGCAGCACCGGAGAGACCTATGGCTACACCTTC.

The V and J genes are TRBV20-1 and TRBJ2-5, with D maybe TRBD1 (7 bases). The V end lost 0 bases, the J end lost 11 bases, and 19 bases lay between the germline ends. Germline V lookup: CDR1 DFQATT, CDR2 SNEGSKA (reference sequence). The CDR3 covers 14 residues. CDR3 in DNA: TGCAGTGCTAGAGACCCGGACAGGTGCGGGGAGCAGTACTTC. Translation gives CSARDPDRCGEQYF.

This clonotype was seen a few times. The chain uses TRBV7-6 and TRBJ1-1; a possible D gene is TRBD1 (5 bases). V lost 0 bases, J lost 4 bases, and 12 bases lay in between. This CDR3 has 15 amino acids. The germline CDR1 and CDR2 sequences are SGHVS and FNYEAQ. The CDR3 sequence is CASSLASTGGTEAFF. CDR3 coding DNA: TGTGCCAGCAGCTTAGCCTCTACTGGGGGCACTGAAGCTTTCTTT.

The CDR3 protein is CASSQTQGTTAQFF. As DNA, the CDR3 is TGTGCCAGCAGCCAAACCCAGGGGACTACGGCGCAGTTCTTC. V usage is TRBV9 and J usage is TRBJ2-1; a possible D gene is TRBD2 (7 bases). Germline V CDR1 and CDR2: SGDLS, YYNGEE. This CDR3 comprises 14 residues. V gave up 4 bases and J gave up 12 bases, with 20 bases separating them.

The gene calls are TRBV18 and TRBJ2-7, with a tentative D call TRBD2 (6 bases). The CDR3 runs to 13 residues. CDR1 is KGHSH, CDR2 LQKENI, per germline. V dropped 3 bases and J dropped 10 bases, with 16 bases sitting between them. In DNA form, the CDR3 reads TGTGCCAGCTCACCGGTCGTGGGGGGAAGTCAGTACTTC. It yields the protein CASSPVVGGSQYF.

This clonotype has just a few counts. This chain uses TRBV20-1 with TRBJ1-6, with D possibly matching TRBD1 (5 bases). The CDR3 is made up of 14 amino acids. Deletions cut 0 bases from V and 8 bases from J, with 11 bases between. In germline, CDR1 is DFQATT, CDR2 SNEGSKA (reference sequence). The CDR3 DNA reads as TGCAGTGCTAGAGAGGCAGGGATTGATTCACCCCTCCACTTT. The encoded protein is CSAREAGIDSPLHF.

This clonotype was recorded a few times. The chain combines TRBV25-1 with TRBJ1-5; D call uncertain. This CDR3 region has 13 residues. The ends were cut back, 4 bases at V and 5 bases at J, with 9 bases in the middle. Per germline, CDR1 MGHDK and CDR2 SYGVNS. CDR3 bases: TGTGCCAGCAGTGCAACACATCATCAGCCCCAGCATTTT. It specifies CASSATHHQPQHF.

This clonotype showed up just a few times. This chain links TRBV4-1 with TRBJ2-1, with D maybe TRBD2 (7 bases). The germline gives CDR1 MGHRA, CDR2 YSYEKL. With 1 base removed from V and 3 bases from J, the gap between germline ends came to 19 bases. The CDR3 has 18 amino acids. CDR3: CASSQGPFAGALYNEQFF. DNA for the CDR3: TGCGCCAGCAGCCAAGGACCCTTTGCGGGGGCTCTCTACAATGAGCAGTTCTTC.

The chain combines TRBV4-2 with TRBJ1-6; D gene uncertain. Trimming cost V 1 base and J 9 bases, with 13 bases left between them. The CDR3 extends over 15 amino acids. Germline-derived CDR1 and CDR2 are LGHNA and YNFKEQ. CDR3 sequence (DNA): TGTGCCAGCAGCCAAGGTCTCGGGGATGCTTCACCCCTCCACTTT. Protein: CASSQGLGDASPLHF.

In this sample, this clonotype turned up a few times. The chain carries TRBV5-1 and TRBJ2-7; D is unresolved. CDR1 is SGHRS, CDR2 YFSETQ, per germline. Deletions cut 8 bases from V and 7 bases from J, with 19 bases between. The CDR3 is 13 residues long. The CDR3 sequence is CASRPVISREQYF. CDR3 in DNA: TGCGCCAGTCGCCCGGTTATCTCGAGGGAGCAGTACTTC.

This clonotype has a handful of counts. The chain uses TRBV29-1 and TRBJ2-7, with 8 bases that match TRBD1. The length of the CDR3 is 15 residues. Germline CDR1 and CDR2: SQVTM and ANQGSEA. V lost 0 bases, J lost 2 bases, and 6 bases stayed unmatched. CDR3 sequence reads: CSVEDRTGSPYEQYF. The CDR3 region has the DNA TGCAGCGTTGAAGATAGGACAGGGTCCCCCTACGAGCAGTACTTC.

This sequence joins TRBV29-1 and TRBJ2-1, with D unresolved. This CDR3 is built from 15 residues. Germline loops: CDR1 SQVTM, CDR2 ANQGSEA. The V gene lost 4 bases and the J gene lost 3 bases, with 16 bases spanning the gap. Here the CDR3 reads CSVAHLDGSYNEQFF. CDR3 DNA: TGCAGCGTTGCCCACCTGGACGGCAGCTACAATGAGCAGTTCTTC.

This clonotype was seen a few times. This chain connects TRBV6-1 to TRBJ2-3; D not certain. CDR1 is MNHNS, CDR2 SASEGT, per germline. The CDR3 is 12 amino acids. The germline V and J ends were trimmed by 10 bases and 3 bases, with 11 bases remaining between them. The CDR3: CATAERTDTQYF. DNA of the CDR3: TGTGCCACCGCCGAGAGGACAGATACGCAGTATTTT.

J is TRBJ2-6 and V is TRBV4-3, with D unclear. The CDR3 has 18 amino acids. The germline V and J ends were trimmed by 5 bases and 0 bases, with 17 bases remaining between them. Germline assignment: CDR1 LGHNA and CDR2 YSLEER. This CDR3 reads CASSSLADWYSGANVLTF. For the CDR3, the DNA is TGCGCCAGCAGCTCCCTGGCAGACTGGTACTCTGGGGCCAACGTCCTGACTTTC.

A remark on this clonotype: At one end the junction does not follow the germline gene, possibly because of a read error. V and J are TRBV7-9 and TRBJ2-7; the match to TRBD1 covers 7 bases. CDR3 length: 15 amino acids. Germline values: CDR1 SEHNR, CDR2 FQNEAQ (reference sequence). The CDR3 sequence is CAGSLANRGSYEQYF. CDR3 bases: TGTGCCGGCAGCTTAGCCAACAGGGGATCCTACGAGCAGTACTTC.

The chain combines TRBV6-1 with TRBJ2-5, with D possibly TRBD1 on 6 matching bases. V lost 6 bases and J 2 bases, leaving 13 bases between the germline ends. The CDR3 is made up of 14 amino acids. The germline CDR1 and CDR2 sequences are MNHNS and SASEGT. The CDR3 here is CASRESGQQETQYF. The CDR3 DNA reads as TGTGCCAGCAGGGAATCGGGACAACAAGAGACCCAGTACTTC.

The rearrangement links TRBV28 to TRBJ2-7, with TRBD2 matching over 7 bases. Germline lookup yields CDR1 MDHEN and CDR2 SYDVKM. Losses at the gene ends were 6 bases for V and 2 bases for J; bases not matched to a gene: 13. The CDR3 length is 16 residues. The CDR3 spells CASRSTGNSGAYEQYF. The CDR3 DNA is TGTGCCAGCAGATCTACCGGGAACAGCGGGGCCTACGAGCAGTACTTC.

V and J are TRBV20-1 and TRBJ1-1; a possible D gene is TRBD1 (5 bases). The CDR3 has 14 amino acids. Trimming shortened V by 5 bases and J by 7 bases, and 20 bases separated the two germline ends. From germline, CDR1 is DFQATT and CDR2 SNEGSKA (reference sequence). The CDR3 here is CSALHFWGDIEAFF. The CDR3 region has the DNA TGCAGTGCTCTTCACTTTTGGGGCGATATTGAAGCTTTCTTT.